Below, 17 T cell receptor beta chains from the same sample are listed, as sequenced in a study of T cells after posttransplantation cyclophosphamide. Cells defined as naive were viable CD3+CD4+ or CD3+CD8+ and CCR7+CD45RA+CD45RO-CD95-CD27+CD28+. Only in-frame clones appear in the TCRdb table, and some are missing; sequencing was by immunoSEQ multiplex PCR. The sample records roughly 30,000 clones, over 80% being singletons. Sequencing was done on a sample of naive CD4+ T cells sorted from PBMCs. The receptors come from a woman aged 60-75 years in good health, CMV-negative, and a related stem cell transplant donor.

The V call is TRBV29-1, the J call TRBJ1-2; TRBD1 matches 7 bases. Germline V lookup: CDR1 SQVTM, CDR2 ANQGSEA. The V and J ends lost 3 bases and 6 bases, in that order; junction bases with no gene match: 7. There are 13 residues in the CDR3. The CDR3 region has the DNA TGCAGCGTTGATCGACAGGGCGTAGATGGCTACACCTTC. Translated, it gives CSVDRQGVDGYTF.

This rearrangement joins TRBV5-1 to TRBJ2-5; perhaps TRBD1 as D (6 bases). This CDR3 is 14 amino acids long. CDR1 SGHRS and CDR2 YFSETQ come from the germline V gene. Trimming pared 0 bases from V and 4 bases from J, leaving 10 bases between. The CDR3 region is CASSLEGRGETQYF. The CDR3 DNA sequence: TGCGCCAGCAGCTTGGAGGGCAGGGGAGAGACCCAGTACTTC.

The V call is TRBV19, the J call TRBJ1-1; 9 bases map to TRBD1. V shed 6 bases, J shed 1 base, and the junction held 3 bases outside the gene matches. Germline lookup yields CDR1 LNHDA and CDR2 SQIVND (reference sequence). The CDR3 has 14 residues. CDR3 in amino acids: CASRGQGRNTEAFF. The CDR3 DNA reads TGTGCCAGTAGAGGACAGGGGAGGAACACTGAAGCTTTCTTT. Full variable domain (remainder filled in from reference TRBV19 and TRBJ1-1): DGGITQSPKYLFRKEGQNVTLSCEQNLNHDAMYWYRQDPGQGLRLIYYSQIVNDFQKGDIAEGYSVSREKKESFPLTVTSAQKNPTAFYLCASRGQGRNTEAFFGQGTRLTVV.

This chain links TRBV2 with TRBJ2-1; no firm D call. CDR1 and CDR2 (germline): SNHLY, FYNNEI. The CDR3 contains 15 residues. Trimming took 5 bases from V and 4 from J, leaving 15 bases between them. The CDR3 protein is CASSLMNYEYNEQFF. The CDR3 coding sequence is TGTGCCAGCAGTCTCATGAACTACGAGTACAATGAGCAGTTCTTC.

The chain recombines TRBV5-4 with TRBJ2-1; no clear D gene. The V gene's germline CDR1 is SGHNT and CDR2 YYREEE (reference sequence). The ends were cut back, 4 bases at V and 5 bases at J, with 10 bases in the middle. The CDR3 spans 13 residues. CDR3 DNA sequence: TGTGCCAGCAGCACCGACACCCACAATGAGCAGTTCTTC. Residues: CASSTDTHNEQFF.

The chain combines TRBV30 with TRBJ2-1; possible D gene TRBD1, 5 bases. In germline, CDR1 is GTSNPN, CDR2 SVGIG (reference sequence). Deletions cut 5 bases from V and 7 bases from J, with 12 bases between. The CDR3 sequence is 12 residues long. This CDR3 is CAWGLGQNEQFF. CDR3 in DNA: TGTGCCTGGGGTCTAGGACAAAATGAGCAGTTCTTC. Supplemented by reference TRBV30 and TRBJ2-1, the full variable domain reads SQTIHQWPATLVQPVGSPLSLECTVEGTSNPNLYWYRQAAGRGLQLLFYSVGIGQISSEVPQNLSASRPQDRQFILSSKKLLLSDSGFYLCAWGLGQNEQFFGPGTRLTVL.

CDR3 nucleotide sequence: TGTGCCTGGAAGGACTACAACCAAGAGACCCAGTACTTC. Its translation is CAWKDYNQETQYF. The chain is built from TRBV30 and TRBJ2-5, with TRBD2 as a possible D gene (6 bases). CDR3 length: 13 residues. The V end lost 4 bases, the J end lost 0 bases, and 9 bases lay between the germline ends. CDR1 and CDR2 from the germline V gene are GTSNPN and SVGIG (reference sequence).

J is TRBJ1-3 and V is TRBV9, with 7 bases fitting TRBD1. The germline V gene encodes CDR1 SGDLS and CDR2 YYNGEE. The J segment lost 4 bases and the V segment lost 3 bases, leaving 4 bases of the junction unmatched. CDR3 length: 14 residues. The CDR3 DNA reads TGTGCCAGCAGCGCGGGGACAGCCGGAAACACCATATATTTT. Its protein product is CASSAGTAGNTIYF.

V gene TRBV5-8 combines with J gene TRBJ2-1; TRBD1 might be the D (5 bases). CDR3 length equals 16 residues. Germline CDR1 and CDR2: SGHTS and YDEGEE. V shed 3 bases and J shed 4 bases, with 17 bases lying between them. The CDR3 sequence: CASSSAGIAGYNEQFF. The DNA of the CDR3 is TGTGCCAGCAGCTCAGCCGGAATTGCAGGGTACAATGAGCAGTTCTTC.

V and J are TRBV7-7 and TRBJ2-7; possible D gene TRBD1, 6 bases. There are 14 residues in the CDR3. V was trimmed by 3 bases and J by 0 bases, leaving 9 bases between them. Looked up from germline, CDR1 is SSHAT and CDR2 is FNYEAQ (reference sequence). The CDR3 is CASSLGASSYEQYF. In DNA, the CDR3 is TGTGCCAGCAGCTTGGGGGCGAGCTCCTACGAGCAGTACTTC.

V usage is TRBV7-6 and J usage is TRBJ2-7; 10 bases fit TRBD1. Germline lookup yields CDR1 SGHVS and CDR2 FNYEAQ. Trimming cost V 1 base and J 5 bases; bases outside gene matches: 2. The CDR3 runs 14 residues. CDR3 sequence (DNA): TGTGCCAGCAGCTTAGGGACAGGGGGGCACGAGCAGTACTTC. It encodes CASSLGTGGHEQYF.

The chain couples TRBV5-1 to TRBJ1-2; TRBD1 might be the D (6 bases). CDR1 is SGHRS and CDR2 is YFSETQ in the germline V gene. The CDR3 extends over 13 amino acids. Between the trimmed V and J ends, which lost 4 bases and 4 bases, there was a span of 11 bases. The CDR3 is CASSQGQSYGYTF. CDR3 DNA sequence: TGCGCCAGCAGCCAAGGACAGTCCTATGGCTACACCTTC.

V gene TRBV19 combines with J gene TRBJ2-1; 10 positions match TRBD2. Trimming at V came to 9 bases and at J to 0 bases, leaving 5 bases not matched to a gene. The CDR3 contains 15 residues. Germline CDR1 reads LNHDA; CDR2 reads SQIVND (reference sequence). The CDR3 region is CASSSGGISYNEQFF. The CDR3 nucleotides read TGTGCCAGCTCTAGCGGGGGCATCTCCTACAATGAGCAGTTCTTC.

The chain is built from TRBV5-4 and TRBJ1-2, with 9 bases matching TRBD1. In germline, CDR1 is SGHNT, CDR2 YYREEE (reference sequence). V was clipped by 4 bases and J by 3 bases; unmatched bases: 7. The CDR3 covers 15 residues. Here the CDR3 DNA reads TGTGCCAGCAGCGTTAGGACAGGGGAGGACTATGGCTACACCTTC. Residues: CASSVRTGEDYGYTF. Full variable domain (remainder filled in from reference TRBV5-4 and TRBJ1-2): ETGVTQSPTHLIKTRGQQVTLRCSSQSGHNTVSWYQQALGQGPQFIFQYYREEENGRGNFPPRFSGLQFPNYSSELNVNALELDDSALYLCASSVRTGEDYGYTFGSGTRLTVV.

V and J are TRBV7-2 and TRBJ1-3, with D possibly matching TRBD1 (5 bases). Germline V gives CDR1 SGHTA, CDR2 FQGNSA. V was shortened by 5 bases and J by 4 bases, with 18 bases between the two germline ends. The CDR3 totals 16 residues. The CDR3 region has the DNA TGTGCCAGCAGCCGGGGGACCCTATCTGGCGGAAACACCATATATTTT. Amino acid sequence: CASSRGTLSGGNTIYF.

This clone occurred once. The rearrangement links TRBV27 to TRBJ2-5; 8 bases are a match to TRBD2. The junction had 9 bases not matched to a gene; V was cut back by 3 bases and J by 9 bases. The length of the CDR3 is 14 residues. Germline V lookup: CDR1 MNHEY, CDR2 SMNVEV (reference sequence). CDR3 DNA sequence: TGTGCCAGCAGTTTTCGGGGGGGCCTTGAGGCCCAGTACTTC. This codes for CASSFRGGLEAQYF.

The CDR3 DNA follows: TGTGCCACCAGCAGAGACAGGGGTTTGAGGGAGCTGTTTTTT. Translation: CATSRDRGLRELFF. This chain links TRBV15 with TRBJ2-2; tentatively, D is TRBD1 (6 bases). Trimming cost V 0 bases and J 9 bases, with 11 bases left between them. CDR1 LNHNV and CDR2 YYDKDF come from the germline V gene (reference sequence). This CDR3 comprises 14 residues. The complete variable domain, with remaining parts taken from reference TRBV15 and TRBJ2-2, reads DAMVIQNPRYQVTQFGKPVTLSCSQTLNHNVMYWYQQKSSQAPKLLFHYYDKDFNNEADTPDNFQSRRPNTSFCFLDIRSPGLGDTAMYLCATSRDRGLRELFFGEGSRLTVL.